This TCR beta chain comes out of a study of early T cells in non-severe SARS-CoV-2 infection. Study outcomes and limitations: The study's VDJdb matching favored anti-spike CD8 responses and missed private and CD4 specificities.

About this clonotype itself: Antigen: not known.

Individually, cDNA molecules had unique molecular identifiers attached to them. TCRdb re-called the 5' RACE reads with MiXCR, one entry per CDR3 protein. The sample lists tens of thousands of distinct CDR3 sequences; roughly 8% were seen once. This CDR3 has 14 amino acids. Unmatched junction bases numbered 10, after V lost 5 bases and J lost 8 bases. Germline CDR1 and CDR2: MNHEY and SVGAGI. The chain couples TRBV6-5 to TRBJ1-2; 8 bases map to TRBD1. Sequenced material: whole blood. This clonotype originated in an adult who was a healthcare worker with PCR-confirmed SARS-CoV-2 infection or an uninfected control (not recorded which). CDR3 loop: CASSGRSGGSGYTF. In nucleotides, the CDR3 is TGTGCCAGCAGTGGACGCTCAGGGGGCTCGGGCTACACCTTC.